Sequencing of this T cell receptor beta chain was carried out in a study of T cell responses to AZD1222 COVID-19 vaccine. Overall study results and limits: Donors in the cohort were predominantly white British and more often female, and clonal diversity was possibly underestimated. The study identified only five or six AZD1222 recipients as seropositive at baseline. Along spike, vaccine-associated CD4 TCRs were found throughout, with dominance at 160-218 and 743-854. Rises in breadth and depth of Spike-specific TCRs came after two AZD1222 doses.

With regard to this clone: Its antigen is unknown.

V gave up 2 bases and J gave up 7 bases, with 6 bases separating them. CDR1 is ENHRY, CDR2 SYGVKD, per germline. The CDR3 contains 13 residues. Sequencing was performed with immunoSEQ multiplex PCR; in TCRdb, only in-frame clones are kept and a portion is missing. The top ten clones hold 3.5% to 5% of a sample with some 120,000 clones, 89% of them seen once. The source material was peripheral blood, sampled on day 0 of AZD1222 vaccination. This chain uses TRBV10-3 with TRBJ1-6; D unclear. The source is an adult in good health. DNA for the CDR3: TGTGCCATCAGTGAGGACGGAAATTCACCCCTCCACTTT. It is translated as CAISEDGNSPLHF.